These T cell receptor beta chains were read from a single sample in a study of blood T cell repertoires in COVID-19. The protocol was immunoSEQ multiplex PCR, while the TCRdb copy is restricted to in-frame clones and leaves out a portion. Of 200,000 to 300,000 clones in the sample, about 82% were seen once. The material sequenced was peripheral blood. These receptors all come from a woman in her sixties with active or convalescent COVID-19. CDR3s include the opening cysteine and the closing phenylalanine or tryptophan. D genes are given only for firm matches. A row's size may be missing; if present it is once, few, many or a size class.

clone_size: -
d_call: -
v_call: TRBV5-1
j_call: TRBJ1-1
cdr3_nt: TGCGCCAGCAGCTTGTCGGGCAGGGGATGGACTGAAGCTTTCTTT
cdr3_aa: CASSLSGRGWTEAFF

clone_size: -
d_call: -
v_call: TRBV28
j_call: TRBJ1-5
cdr3_nt: TGTGCCAGCAGTTACGCAGGTAGTCGATATGGCAATCAGCCCCAGCATTTT
cdr3_aa: CASSYAGSRYGNQPQHF

clone_size: -
d_call: -
v_call: TRBV12-3/TRBV12-4
j_call: TRBJ1-1
cdr3_nt: TGTGCCAGCAGTTTAAGCCCGCTCACTGAAGCTTTCTTT
cdr3_aa: CASSLSPLTEAFF

clone_size: few
d_call: TRBD1
v_call: TRBV4-1
j_call: TRBJ2-2
cdr3_nt: TGCGCCAGCAGCCGCTCGTGGGGGACAGGTTTTACCGGGGAGCTGTTTTTT
cdr3_aa: CASSRSWGTGFTGELFF

clone_size: -
d_call: TRBD2
v_call: TRBV7-2
j_call: TRBJ2-5
cdr3_nt: TGTGCCAGCAGCTGGAGGACTAGCGGGGGGGGTCAAGAGACCCAGTACTTC
cdr3_aa: CASSWRTSGGGQETQYF

clone_size: -
d_call: TRBD1
v_call: TRBV5-4
j_call: TRBJ2-3
cdr3_nt: TGTGCCAGCAGCTTGGACAGGGGGCTAACAGATACGCAGTATTTT
cdr3_aa: CASSLDRGLTDTQYF

clone_size: -
d_call: -
v_call: TRBV4-2
j_call: TRBJ1-5
cdr3_nt: TGTGCCAGCAGCCAAGTTGGGCCCTACGATCAGCCCCAGCATTTT
cdr3_aa: CASSQVGPYDQPQHF

clone_size: few
d_call: -
v_call: TRBV5-8
j_call: TRBJ1-6
cdr3_nt: TGTGCCAGCAGCACCCGGGGGTCCCCTCCGAATTCACCCCTCCACTTT
cdr3_aa: CASSTRGSPPNSPLHF

clone_size: -
d_call: TRBD2
v_call: TRBV10-2
j_call: TRBJ2-2
cdr3_nt: TGCGCCAGCAGTCGGTCTAGCGGGGGGGTTGGCGGGGAGCTGTTTTTT
cdr3_aa: CASSRSSGGVGGELFF

clone_size: -
d_call: -
v_call: TRBV30
j_call: TRBJ2-3
cdr3_nt: TGTGCCTGGAGAGGTCGGGAGAGCACAGATACGCAGTATTTT
cdr3_aa: CAWRGRESTDTQYF

clone_size: -
d_call: -
v_call: TRBV6-1
j_call: TRBJ2-5
cdr3_nt: TGTGCCAGCAGTGACCTGGGCGGGATGCTGATAGAGACCCAGTACTTC
cdr3_aa: CASSDLGGMLIETQYF

clone_size: -
d_call: -
v_call: TRBV11-3
j_call: TRBJ2-5
cdr3_nt: TGTGCCAGCAGTTTAAACCAGGTGGAAGAGACCCAGTACTTC
cdr3_aa: CASSLNQVEETQYF

clone_size: -
d_call: -
v_call: TRBV19
j_call: TRBJ1-5
cdr3_nt: TGTGCCAGTAGTCCTCGGAGGGGGGGCGGCCAGCCCCAGCATTTT
cdr3_aa: CASSPRRGGGQPQHF

clone_size: -
d_call: -
v_call: TRBV19
j_call: TRBJ1-5
cdr3_nt: TGTGCCAGTAGTACACAGGGAGGGGGCAATCAGCCCCAGCATTTT
cdr3_aa: CASSTQGGGNQPQHF

clone_size: -
d_call: TRBD1
v_call: TRBV5-1
j_call: TRBJ2-1
cdr3_nt: TGCGCCAGCAGCTCCGGGACAGGCAGTGAGCAGTTCTTC
cdr3_aa: CASSSGTGSEQFF

clone_size: -
d_call: -
v_call: TRBV15
j_call: TRBJ1-5
cdr3_nt: TGTGCCACCAGCGCTAGACAGGGCAATCAGCCCCAGCATTTT
cdr3_aa: CATSARQGNQPQHF

clone_size: few
d_call: -
v_call: TRBV5-5
j_call: TRBJ1-3
cdr3_nt: TGTGCCAGCAGCCATTTGGGGGCAGACTCCTCTGGAAACACCATATATTTT
cdr3_aa: CASSHLGADSSGNTIYF

clone_size: -
d_call: -
v_call: TRBV10-2
j_call: TRBJ1-5
cdr3_nt: TGCCCTTCTACCAGGGAAAACAATCAGCCCCAGCATTTT
cdr3_aa: CPSTRENNQPQHF

clone_size: -
d_call: -
v_call: TRBV6-5
j_call: TRBJ2-7
cdr3_nt: TGTGCCAGCAGGCGTCCGGGGGGCAAATACGAGCAGTACTTC
cdr3_aa: CASRRPGGKYEQYF

clone_size: once
d_call: TRBD1
v_call: TRBV28
j_call: TRBJ2-3
cdr3_nt: TGTGCCAGCAGTGGACCATTTAGCACAGGGGAAGATACGCAGTATTTT
cdr3_aa: CASSGPFSTGEDTQYF

clone_size: -
d_call: TRBD1
v_call: TRBV7-9
j_call: TRBJ1-5
cdr3_nt: TGTGCCAGCAGCCCCCCTGGACAGGGCAGCAATCAGCCCCAGCATTTT
cdr3_aa: CASSPPGQGSNQPQHF

clone_size: few
d_call: TRBD1
v_call: TRBV3-1/TRBV3-2
j_call: TRBJ1-1
cdr3_nt: TGTGCCAGCAGCCAAGACCGGACAGGGCTTGAAGCTTTCTTT
cdr3_aa: CASSQDRTGLEAFF

clone_size: -
d_call: TRBD2
v_call: TRBV11-3
j_call: TRBJ2-5
cdr3_nt: TGTGCCAGCAGCCCTTTTAGCGGGGGGGAGACCCAGTACTTC
cdr3_aa: CASSPFSGGETQYF

clone_size: -
d_call: TRBD1
v_call: TRBV7-9
j_call: TRBJ2-3
cdr3_nt: TGTGCCAGCAGGACAACAGGGGCAGGGGGCACAGATACGCAGTATTTT
cdr3_aa: CASRTTGAGGTDTQYF

clone_size: -
d_call: TRBD1
v_call: TRBV28
j_call: TRBJ2-2
cdr3_nt: TGTGCCAGCAGTGGTGGCAGGGGGACCGGGGAGCTGTTTTTT
cdr3_aa: CASSGGRGTGELFF

clone_size: -
d_call: -
v_call: TRBV7-9
j_call: TRBJ1-1
cdr3_nt: TGTGCCAGCAGCTCATTCGGAGACACTGAAGCTTTCTTT
cdr3_aa: CASSSFGDTEAFF